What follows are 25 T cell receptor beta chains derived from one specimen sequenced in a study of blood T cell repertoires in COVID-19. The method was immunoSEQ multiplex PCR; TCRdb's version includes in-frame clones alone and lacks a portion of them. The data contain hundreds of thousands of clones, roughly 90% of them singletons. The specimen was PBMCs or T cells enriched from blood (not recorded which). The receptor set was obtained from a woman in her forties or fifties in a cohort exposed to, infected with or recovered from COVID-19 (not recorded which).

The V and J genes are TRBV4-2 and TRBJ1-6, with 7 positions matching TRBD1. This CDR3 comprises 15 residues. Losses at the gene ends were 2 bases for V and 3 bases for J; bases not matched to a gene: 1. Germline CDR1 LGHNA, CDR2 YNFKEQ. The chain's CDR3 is CASSQRDSYNSPLHF. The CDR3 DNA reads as TGTGCCAGCAGCCAACGGGACAGCTATAATTCACCCCTCCACTTT.

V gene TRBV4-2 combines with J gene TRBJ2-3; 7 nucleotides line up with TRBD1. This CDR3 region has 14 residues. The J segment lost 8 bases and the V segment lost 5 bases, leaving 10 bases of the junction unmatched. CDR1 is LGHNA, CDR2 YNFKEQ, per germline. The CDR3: CASSGDSIGVTQYF. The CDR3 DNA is TGTGCCAGCAGCGGGGACAGCATAGGGGTTACGCAGTATTTT.

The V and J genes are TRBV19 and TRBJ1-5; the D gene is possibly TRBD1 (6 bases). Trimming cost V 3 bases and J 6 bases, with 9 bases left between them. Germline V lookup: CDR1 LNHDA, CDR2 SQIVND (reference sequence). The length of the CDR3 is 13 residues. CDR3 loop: CASSIRGAQPQHF. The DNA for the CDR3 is TGTGCCAGTAGTATCAGGGGAGCTCAGCCCCAGCATTTT.

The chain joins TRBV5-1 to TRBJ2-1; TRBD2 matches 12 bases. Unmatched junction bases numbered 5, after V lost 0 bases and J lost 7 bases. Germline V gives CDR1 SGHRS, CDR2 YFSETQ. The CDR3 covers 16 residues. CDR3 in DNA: TGCGCCAGCAGCTTGGGTACTAGCGGGGGGATTAATGAGCAGTTCTTC. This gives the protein CASSLGTSGGINEQFF.

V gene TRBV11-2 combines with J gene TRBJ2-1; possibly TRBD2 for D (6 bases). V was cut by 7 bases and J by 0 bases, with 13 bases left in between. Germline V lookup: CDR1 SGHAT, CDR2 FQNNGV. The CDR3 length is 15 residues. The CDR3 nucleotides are TGTGCCAGCACCCTTAGCGGAGGCTCCTACAATGAGCAGTTCTTC. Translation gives CASTLSGGSYNEQFF.

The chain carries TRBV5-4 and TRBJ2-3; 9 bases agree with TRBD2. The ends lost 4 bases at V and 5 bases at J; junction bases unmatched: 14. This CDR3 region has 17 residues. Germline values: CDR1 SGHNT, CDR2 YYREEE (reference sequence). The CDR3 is CASSNSVGLAGKDTQYF. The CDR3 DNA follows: TGTGCCAGCAGCAACTCCGTGGGGCTAGCGGGAAAAGATACGCAGTATTTT. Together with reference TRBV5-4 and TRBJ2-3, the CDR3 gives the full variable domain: ETGVTQSPTHLIKTRGQQVTLRCSSQSGHNTVSWYQQALGQGPQFIFQYYREEENGRGNFPPRFSGLQFPNYSSELNVNALELDDSALYLCASSNSVGLAGKDTQYFGPGTRLTVL.

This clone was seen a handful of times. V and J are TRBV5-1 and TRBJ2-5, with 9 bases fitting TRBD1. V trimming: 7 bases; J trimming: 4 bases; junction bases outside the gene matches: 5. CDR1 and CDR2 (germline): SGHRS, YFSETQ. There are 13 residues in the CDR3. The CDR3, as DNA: TGCGCCAGCTCACAGGGGGCTCGAGAGACCCAGTACTTC. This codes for CASSQGARETQYF.

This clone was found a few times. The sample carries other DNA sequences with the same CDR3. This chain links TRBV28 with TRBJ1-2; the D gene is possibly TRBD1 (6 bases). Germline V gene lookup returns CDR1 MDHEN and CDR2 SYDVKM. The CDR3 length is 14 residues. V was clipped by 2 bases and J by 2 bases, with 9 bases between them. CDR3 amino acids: CASSLAGDNYGYTF. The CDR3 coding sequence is TGTGCCAGCAGTTTAGCAGGGGACAACTATGGCTACACCTTC.

CDR3 sequence: CSVRTGELFF. Here the CDR3 DNA reads TGCAGCGTGAGGACCGGGGAGCTGTTTTTT. V is TRBV29-1 and J is TRBJ2-2, with D unclear. Trimming cost V 6 bases and J 5 bases, with 4 bases left between them. Germline V gene sequence: CDR1 SQVTM, CDR2 ANQGSEA. This CDR3 is built from 10 residues.

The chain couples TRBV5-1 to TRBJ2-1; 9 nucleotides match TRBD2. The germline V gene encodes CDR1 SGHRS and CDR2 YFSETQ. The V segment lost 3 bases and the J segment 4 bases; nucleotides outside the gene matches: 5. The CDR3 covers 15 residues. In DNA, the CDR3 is TGCGCCAGCAGCTCTCTAGCGGGGAGTTACAATGAGCAGTTCTTC. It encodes CASSSLAGSYNEQFF. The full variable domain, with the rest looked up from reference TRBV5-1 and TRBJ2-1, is KAGVTQTPRYLIKTRGQQVTLSCSPISGHRSVSWYQQTPGQGLQFLFEYFSETQRNKGNFPGRFSGRQFSNSRSEMNVSTLELGDSALYLCASSSLAGSYNEQFFGPGTRLTVL.

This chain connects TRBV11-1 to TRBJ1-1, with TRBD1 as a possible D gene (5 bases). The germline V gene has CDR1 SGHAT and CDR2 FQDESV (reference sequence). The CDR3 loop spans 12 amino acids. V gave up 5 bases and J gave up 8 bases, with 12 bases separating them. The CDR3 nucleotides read TGTGCCAGCAGCGGAGGGACTGTCGAAGCTTTCTTT. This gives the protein CASSGGTVEAFF.

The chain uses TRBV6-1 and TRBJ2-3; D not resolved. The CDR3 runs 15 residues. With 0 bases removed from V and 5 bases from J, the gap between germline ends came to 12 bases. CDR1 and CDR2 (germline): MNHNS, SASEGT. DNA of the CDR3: TGTGCCAGCAGTGAAGCGTTAGTGCGAATAGATACGCAGTATTTT. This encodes CASSEALVRIDTQYF.

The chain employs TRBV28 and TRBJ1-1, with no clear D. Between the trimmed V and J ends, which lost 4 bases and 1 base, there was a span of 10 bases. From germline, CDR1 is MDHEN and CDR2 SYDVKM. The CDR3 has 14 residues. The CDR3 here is CASSSEARNTEAFF. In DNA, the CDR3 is TGTGCCAGCAGTTCCGAGGCGAGGAACACTGAAGCTTTCTTT.

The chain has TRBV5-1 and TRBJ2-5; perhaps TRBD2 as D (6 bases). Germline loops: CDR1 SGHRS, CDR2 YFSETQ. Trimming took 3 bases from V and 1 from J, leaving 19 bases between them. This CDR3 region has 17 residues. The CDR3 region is CASSSRAGGDLQETQYF. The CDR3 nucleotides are TGCGCCAGCAGCTCCCGGGCCGGCGGGGATCTCCAAGAGACCCAGTACTTC.

CDR3 protein: CASSQDRGPWPQHF. The CDR3 coding sequence is TGCGCCAGCAGCCAAGATCGAGGCCCGTGGCCCCAGCATTTT. The chain is built from TRBV4-3 and TRBJ1-5; no definite D call. The ends were cut back, 0 bases at V and 9 bases at J, with 12 bases in the middle. Germline CDR1 is LGHNA and CDR2 is YSLEER. This CDR3 spans 14 amino acids.

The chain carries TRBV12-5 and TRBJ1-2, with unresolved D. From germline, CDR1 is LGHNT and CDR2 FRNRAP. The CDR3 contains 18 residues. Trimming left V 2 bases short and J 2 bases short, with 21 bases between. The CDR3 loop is CASGLCPFFFPRNYGYTF. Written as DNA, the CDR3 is TGTGCTAGTGGTTTGTGCCCTTTTTTTTTCCCGAGAAACTATGGCTACACCTTC.

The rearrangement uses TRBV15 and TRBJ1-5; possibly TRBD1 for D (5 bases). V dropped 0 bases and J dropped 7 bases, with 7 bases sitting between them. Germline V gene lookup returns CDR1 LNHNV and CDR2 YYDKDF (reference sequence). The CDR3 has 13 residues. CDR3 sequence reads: CATSRDQGQPQHF. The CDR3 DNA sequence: TGTGCCACCAGCAGAGATCAGGGCCAGCCCCAGCATTTT.

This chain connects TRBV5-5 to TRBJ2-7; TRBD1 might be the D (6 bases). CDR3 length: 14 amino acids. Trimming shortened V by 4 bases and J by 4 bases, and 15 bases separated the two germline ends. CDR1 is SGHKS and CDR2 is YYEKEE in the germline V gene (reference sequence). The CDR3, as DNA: TGTGCCAGCAGCCTTGGGGCAGGGGAATACGAGCAGTACTTC. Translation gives CASSLGAGEYEQYF.

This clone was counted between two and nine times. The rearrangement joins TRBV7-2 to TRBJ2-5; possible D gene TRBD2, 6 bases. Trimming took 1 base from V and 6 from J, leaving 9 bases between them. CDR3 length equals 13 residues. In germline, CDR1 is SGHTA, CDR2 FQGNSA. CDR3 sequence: CASSLGGVKTQYF. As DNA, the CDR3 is TGTGCCAGCAGCTTAGGCGGGGTGAAGACCCAGTACTTC.

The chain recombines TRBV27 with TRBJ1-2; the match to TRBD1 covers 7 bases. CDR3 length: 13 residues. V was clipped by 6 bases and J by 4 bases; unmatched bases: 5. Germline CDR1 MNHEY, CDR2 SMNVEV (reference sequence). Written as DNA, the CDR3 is TGTGCCAGCAGGCGGGACAGCTTCTATGGCTACACCTTC. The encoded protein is CASRRDSFYGYTF.

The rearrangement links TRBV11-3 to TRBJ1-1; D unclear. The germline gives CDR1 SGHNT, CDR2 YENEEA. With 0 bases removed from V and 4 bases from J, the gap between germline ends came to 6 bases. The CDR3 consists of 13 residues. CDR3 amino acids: CASSLDPGTEAFF. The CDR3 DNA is TGTGCCAGCAGCTTAGATCCGGGCACTGAAGCTTTCTTT.

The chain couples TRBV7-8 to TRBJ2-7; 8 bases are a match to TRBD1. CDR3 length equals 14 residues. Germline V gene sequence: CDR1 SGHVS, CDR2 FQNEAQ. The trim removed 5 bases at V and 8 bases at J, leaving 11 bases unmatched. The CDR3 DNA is TGTGCCAGCAGCCGGGGACAGGTCACTCGACAGCAGTACTTC. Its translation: CASSRGQVTRQQYF. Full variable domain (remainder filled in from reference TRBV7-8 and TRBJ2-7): GAGVSQSPRYKVAKRGQDVALRCDPISGHVSLFWYQQALGQGPEFLTYFQNEAQLDKSGLPSDRFFAERPEGSVSTLKIQRTQQEDSAVYLCASSRGQVTRQQYFGPGTRLTVT.

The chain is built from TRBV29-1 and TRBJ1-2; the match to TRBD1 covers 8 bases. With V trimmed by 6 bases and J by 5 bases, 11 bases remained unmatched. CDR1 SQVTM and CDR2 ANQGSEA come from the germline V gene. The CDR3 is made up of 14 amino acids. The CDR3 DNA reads TGCAGCGTCAAGTACAGGGGGGGAGGTTATGGCTACACCTTC. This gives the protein CSVKYRGGGYGYTF.

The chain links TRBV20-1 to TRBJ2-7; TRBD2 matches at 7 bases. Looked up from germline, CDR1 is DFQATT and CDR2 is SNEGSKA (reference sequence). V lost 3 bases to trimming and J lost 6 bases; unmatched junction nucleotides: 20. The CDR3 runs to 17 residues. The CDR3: CSASTLEGAGPPFEQYF. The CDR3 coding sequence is TGCAGTGCTAGTACGTTGGAAGGAGCGGGGCCACCCTTCGAGCAGTACTTC.

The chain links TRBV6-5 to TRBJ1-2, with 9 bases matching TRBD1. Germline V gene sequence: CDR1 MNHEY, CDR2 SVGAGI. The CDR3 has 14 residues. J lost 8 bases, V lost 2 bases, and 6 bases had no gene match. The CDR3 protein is CASSYAQGASGYTF. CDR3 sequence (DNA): TGTGCCAGCAGTTACGCACAGGGGGCTAGCGGCTACACCTTC.